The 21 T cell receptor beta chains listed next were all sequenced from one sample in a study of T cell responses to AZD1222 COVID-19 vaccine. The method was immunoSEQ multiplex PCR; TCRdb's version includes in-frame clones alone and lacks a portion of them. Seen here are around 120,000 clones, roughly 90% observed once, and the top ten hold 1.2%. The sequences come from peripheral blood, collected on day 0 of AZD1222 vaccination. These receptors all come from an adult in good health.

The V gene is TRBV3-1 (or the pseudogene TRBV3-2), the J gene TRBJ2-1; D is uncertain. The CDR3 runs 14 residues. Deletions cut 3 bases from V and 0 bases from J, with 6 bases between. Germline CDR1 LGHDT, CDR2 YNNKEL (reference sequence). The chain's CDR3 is CASSHMSSYNEQFF. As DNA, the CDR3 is TGTGCCAGCAGCCACATGAGCTCCTACAATGAGCAGTTCTTC.

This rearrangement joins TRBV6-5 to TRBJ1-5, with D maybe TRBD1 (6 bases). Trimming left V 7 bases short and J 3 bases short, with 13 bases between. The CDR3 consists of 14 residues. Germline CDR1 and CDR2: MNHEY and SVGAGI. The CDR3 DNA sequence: TGTGCCAGCACTACTGGACAGTACAATCAGCCCCAGCATTTT. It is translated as CASTTGQYNQPQHF.

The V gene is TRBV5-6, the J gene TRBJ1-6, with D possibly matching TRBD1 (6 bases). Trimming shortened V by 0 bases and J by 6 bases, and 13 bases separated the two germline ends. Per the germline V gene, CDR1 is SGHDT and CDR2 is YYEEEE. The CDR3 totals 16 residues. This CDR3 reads CASSLDGGRANSPLHF. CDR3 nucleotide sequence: TGTGCCAGCAGCTTGGATGGGGGCAGGGCTAATTCACCCCTCCACTTT.

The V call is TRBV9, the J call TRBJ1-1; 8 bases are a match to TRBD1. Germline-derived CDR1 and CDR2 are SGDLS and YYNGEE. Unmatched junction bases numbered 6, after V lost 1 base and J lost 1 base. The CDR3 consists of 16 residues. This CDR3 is CASSVLAGGRNTEAFF. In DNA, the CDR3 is TGTGCCAGCAGCGTACTGGCAGGGGGCCGGAACACTGAAGCTTTCTTT.

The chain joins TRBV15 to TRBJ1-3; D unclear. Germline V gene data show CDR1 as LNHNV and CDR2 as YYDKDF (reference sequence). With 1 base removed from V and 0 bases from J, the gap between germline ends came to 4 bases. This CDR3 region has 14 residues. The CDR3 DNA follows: TGTGCCACCAGCAGAGGGGTCTCTGGAAACACCATATATTTT. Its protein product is CATSRGVSGNTIYF. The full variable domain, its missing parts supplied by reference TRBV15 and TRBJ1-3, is DAMVIQNPRYQVTQFGKPVTLSCSQTLNHNVMYWYQQKSSQAPKLLFHYYDKDFNNEADTPDNFQSRRPNTSFCFLDIRSPGLGDTAMYLCATSRGVSGNTIYFGEGSWLTVV.

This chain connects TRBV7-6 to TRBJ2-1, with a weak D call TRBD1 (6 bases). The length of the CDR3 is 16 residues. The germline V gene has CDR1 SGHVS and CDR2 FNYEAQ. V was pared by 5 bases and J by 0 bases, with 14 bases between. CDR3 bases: TGTGCCAGCAGCCCGGGTAGGGGGAGCTCCTACAATGAGCAGTTCTTC. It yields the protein CASSPGRGSSYNEQFF. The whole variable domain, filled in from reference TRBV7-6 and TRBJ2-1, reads GAGVSQSPRYKVTKRGQDVALRCDPISGHVSLYWYRQALGQGPEFLTYFNYEAQQDKSGLPNDRFSAERPEGSISTLTIQRTEQRDSAMYRCASSPGRGSSYNEQFFGPGTRLTVL.

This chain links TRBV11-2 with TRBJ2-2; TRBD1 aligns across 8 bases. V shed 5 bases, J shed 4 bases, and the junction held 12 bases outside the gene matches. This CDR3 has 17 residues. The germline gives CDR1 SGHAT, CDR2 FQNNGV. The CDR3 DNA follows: TGTGCCAGCAGCCGTAAGACCGGGACAGGAGGCACCGGGGAGCTGTTTTTT. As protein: CASSRKTGTGGTGELFF.

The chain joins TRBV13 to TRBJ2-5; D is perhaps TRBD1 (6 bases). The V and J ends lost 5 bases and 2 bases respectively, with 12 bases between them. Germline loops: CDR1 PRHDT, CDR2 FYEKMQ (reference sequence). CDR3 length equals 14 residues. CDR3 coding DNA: TGTGCCAGCAGCCCGAGACAGGTACAAGAGACCCAGTACTTC. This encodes CASSPRQVQETQYF.

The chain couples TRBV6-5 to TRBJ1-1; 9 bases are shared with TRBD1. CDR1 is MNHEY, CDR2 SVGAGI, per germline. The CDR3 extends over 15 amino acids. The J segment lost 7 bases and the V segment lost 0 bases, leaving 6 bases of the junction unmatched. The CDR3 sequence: CASSYSLQGAGEAFF. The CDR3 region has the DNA TGTGCCAGCAGTTACTCGCTACAGGGGGCGGGTGAAGCTTTCTTT.

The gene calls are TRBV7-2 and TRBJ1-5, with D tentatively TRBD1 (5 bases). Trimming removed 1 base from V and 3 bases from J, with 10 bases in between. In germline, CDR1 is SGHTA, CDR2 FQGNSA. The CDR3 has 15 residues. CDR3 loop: CASSLEAGFNQPQHF. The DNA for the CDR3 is TGTGCCAGCAGCTTAGAAGCAGGGTTCAATCAGCCCCAGCATTTT.

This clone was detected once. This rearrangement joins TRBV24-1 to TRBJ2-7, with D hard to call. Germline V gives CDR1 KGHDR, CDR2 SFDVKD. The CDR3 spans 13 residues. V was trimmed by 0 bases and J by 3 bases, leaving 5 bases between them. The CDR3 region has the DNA TGTGCCACCAGTGATTTGAACAACTACGAGCAGTACTTC. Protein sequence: CATSDLNNYEQYF.

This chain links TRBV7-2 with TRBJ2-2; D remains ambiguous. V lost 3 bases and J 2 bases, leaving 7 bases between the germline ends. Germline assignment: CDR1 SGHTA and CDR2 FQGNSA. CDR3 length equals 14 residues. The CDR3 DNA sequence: TGTGCCAGCAGCTTGCGGCAAAACACCGGGGAGCTGTTTTTT. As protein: CASSLRQNTGELFF.

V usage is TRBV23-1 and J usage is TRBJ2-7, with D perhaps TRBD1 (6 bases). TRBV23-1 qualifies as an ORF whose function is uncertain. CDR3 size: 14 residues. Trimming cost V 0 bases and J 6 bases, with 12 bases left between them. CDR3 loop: CASSQSPPTGEQYF. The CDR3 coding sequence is TGCGCCAGCAGTCAATCCCCCCCGACAGGCGAGCAGTACTTC.

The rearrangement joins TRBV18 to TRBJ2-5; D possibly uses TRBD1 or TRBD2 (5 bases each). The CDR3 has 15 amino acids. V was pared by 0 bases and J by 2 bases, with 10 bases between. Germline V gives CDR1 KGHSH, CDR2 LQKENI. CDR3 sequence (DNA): TGTGCCAGCTCACCACCGGGACGGATACAAGAGACCCAGTACTTC. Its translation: CASSPPGRIQETQYF. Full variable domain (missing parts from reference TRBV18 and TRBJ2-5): NAGVMQNPRHLVRRRGQEARLRCSPMKGHSHVYWYRQLPEEGLKFMVYLQKENIIDESGMPKERFSAEFPKEGPSILRIQQVVRGDSAAYFCASSPPGRIQETQYFGPGTRLLVL.

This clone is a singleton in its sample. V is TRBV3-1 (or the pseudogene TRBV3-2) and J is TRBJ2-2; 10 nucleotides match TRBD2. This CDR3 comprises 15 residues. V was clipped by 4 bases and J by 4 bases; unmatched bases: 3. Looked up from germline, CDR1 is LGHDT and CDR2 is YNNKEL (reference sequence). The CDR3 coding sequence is TGTGCCAGCAGCCTAGCGGGGGGTGTCACCGGGGAGCTGTTTTTT. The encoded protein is CASSLAGGVTGELFF.

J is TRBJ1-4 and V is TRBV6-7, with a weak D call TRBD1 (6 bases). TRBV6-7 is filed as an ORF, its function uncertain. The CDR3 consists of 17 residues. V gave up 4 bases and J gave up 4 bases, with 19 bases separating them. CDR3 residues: CASSSPWTACFNEKLFF. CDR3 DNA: TGTGCCAGCAGTTCTCCCTGGACAGCGTGTTTTAATGAAAAACTGTTTTTT.

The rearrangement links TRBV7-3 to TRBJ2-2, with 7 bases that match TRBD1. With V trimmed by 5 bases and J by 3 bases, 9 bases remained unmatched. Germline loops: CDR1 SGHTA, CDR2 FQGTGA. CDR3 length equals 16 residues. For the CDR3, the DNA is TGTGCCAGCAGCCAAAACAGGGGTTTGGACACCGGGGAGCTGTTTTTT. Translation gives CASSQNRGLDTGELFF.

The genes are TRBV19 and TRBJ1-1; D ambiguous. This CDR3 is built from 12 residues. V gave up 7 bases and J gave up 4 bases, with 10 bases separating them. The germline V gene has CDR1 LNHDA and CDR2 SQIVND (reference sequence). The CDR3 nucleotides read TGTGCCAGTAATGGGTGGGGCACTGAAGCTTTCTTT. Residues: CASNGWGTEAFF.

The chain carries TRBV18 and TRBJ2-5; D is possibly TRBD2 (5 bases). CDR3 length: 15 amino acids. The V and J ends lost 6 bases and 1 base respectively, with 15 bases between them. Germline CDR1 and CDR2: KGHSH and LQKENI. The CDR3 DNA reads TGTGCCAGCTCTCTCGCTTTGGCGGGCCAAGAGACCCAGTACTTC. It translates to CASSLALAGQETQYF.

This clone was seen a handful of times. The CDR3 reads CASSLEQGRTEAFF. CDR3 DNA: TGCGCCAGCAGCTTGGAGCAGGGCCGGACTGAAGCTTTCTTT. The rearrangement joins TRBV5-1 to TRBJ1-1; tentatively, D is TRBD1 (5 bases). The CDR3 is 14 amino acids. Germline-derived CDR1 and CDR2 are SGHRS and YFSETQ. V was pared by 0 bases and J by 5 bases, with 11 bases between.

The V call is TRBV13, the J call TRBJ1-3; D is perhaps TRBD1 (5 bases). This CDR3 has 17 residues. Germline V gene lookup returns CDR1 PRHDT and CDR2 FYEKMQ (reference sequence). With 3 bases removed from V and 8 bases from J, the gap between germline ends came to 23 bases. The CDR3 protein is CASSLARDSIFGDTIYF. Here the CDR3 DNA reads TGTGCCAGCAGCTTGGCCCGGGACTCAATCTTCGGGGACACCATATATTTT.